A single sample is the source of the 6 T cell receptor beta chains below, sequenced in a study of blood T cell repertoires in COVID-19. TCRdb's copy holds only in-frame clones and misses some; the assay was immunoSEQ multiplex PCR. The top ten clones hold 0.85% to 0.95% of a sample with around 300,000 clones, under 90% of them seen once. Source material: peripheral blood. These receptors all come from a woman in her thirties or forties who had recovered from COVID-19.

CDR3 nucleotide sequence: TGTGCCAGCAGCTCTGGAGGGCCCCGACTAGCGGAGATGAGTGAGCAGTTCTTC. Encoded protein: CASSSGGPRLAEMSEQFF. This rearrangement joins TRBV5-4 to TRBJ2-1; TRBD2 agrees at 9 bases. Trimming took 3 bases from V and 9 from J; bases not matched to a gene: 19. The germline gives CDR1 SGHNT, CDR2 YYREEE (reference sequence). The CDR3 has 18 amino acids.

This clone has a single count. The chain employs TRBV7-2 and TRBJ2-3, with D uncertain. The germline V gene encodes CDR1 SGHTA and CDR2 FQGNSA. Trimming left V 1 base short and J 1 base short, with 9 bases between. This CDR3 has 15 residues. The CDR3 coding sequence is TGTGCCAGCAGCTTAGTTCTAGTTGGCACAGATACGCAGTATTTT. Its translation is CASSLVLVGTDTQYF.

V is TRBV16 and J is TRBJ1-1, with D possibly TRBD1 on 6 matching bases. In germline, CDR1 is KGHSY, CDR2 FQNENV. This CDR3 is built from 13 residues. Trimming took 1 base from V and 7 from J, leaving 10 bases between them. The CDR3 spells CASSQFQDSEAFF. The CDR3, as DNA: TGTGCCAGCAGCCAATTTCAGGACAGTGAAGCTTTCTTT.

The table lists this clone with a few counts. The rearrangement joins TRBV30 to TRBJ1-2, with D unresolved. The CDR3 is 13 amino acids. V shed 5 bases and J shed 2 bases, with 12 bases lying between them. Germline-derived CDR1 and CDR2 are GTSNPN and SVGIG (reference sequence). The CDR3, as DNA: TGTGCCTGGTCCCAAGGGAGAAACTATGGCTACACCTTC. This encodes CAWSQGRNYGYTF.

The rearrangement joins TRBV12-3 or TRBV12-4 to TRBJ1-5, with D unclear. V lost 3 bases and J 6 bases, leaving 6 bases between the germline ends. The CDR3 loop spans 12 amino acids. CDR3 residues: CASSLGGQPQHF. DNA for the CDR3: TGTGCCAGCAGTTTGGGAGGTCAGCCCCAGCATTTT.

The genes are TRBV4-1 and TRBJ2-1; 8 nucleotides match TRBD2. V was clipped by 0 bases and J by 10 bases; unmatched bases: 8. Per germline, CDR1 MGHRA and CDR2 YSYEKL. This CDR3 has 15 amino acids. The CDR3 bases are TGCGCCAGCAGCCAAGATGTGGGACTAGTAAGGGAGCAGTTCTTC. Its translation is CASSQDVGLVREQFF.